The rows below give T cell receptor beta chains drawn from one sample of a study of CD8 T cells in ankylosing spondylitis. One entry per CDR3 protein results from TCRdb running MiXCR on the 5' RACE reads. Of about 800,000 distinct CDR3 sequences listed, 10% to 15% are singletons. Sequenced sample: blood, either unsorted or a sorted T cell fraction (not recorded which). These receptors all come from a male donor with ankylosing spondylitis. Both conserved end residues are part of each CDR3. Each record gives: CDR3 DNA, CDR3 protein, CDR3 length, J gene, clone size, D gene, V gene. D genes are given only for firm matches. The listing skips clone size in some rows; elsewhere it reads once, few, many or a size class.

TGTGCCAGCAGCTCGGACAGCTTAAGCGTAGATGGCTACACCTTC CASSSDSLSVDGYTF 15 TRBJ1-2 NA NA TRBV7-2
TGTGCCAGCAGCCAAGCCGGGACACGGAACACCGGGGAGCTGTTTTTT CASSQAGTRNTGELFF 16 TRBJ2-2 NA NA TRBV4-2
TGTGCCAGCAGCCCAGCTAGGAGCACAGATACGCAGTATTTT CASSPARSTDTQYF 14 TRBJ2-3 NA NA TRBV7-3
TGTGCCATCAATTCCGGACAGGGTCAAGAGACCCAGTACTTC CAINSGQGQETQYF 14 TRBJ2-5 many TRBD1 TRBV10-3
TGCGCCAGCAGCCACGGACTACATCAGCCCCAGCATTTT CASSHGLHQPQHF 13 TRBJ1-5 few NA TRBV4-3
TGTGCCAGCAGTTCACGGGGGGATACACCCTTAGGTGTCGGGACCCAGTACTTC CASSSRGDTPLGVGTQYF 18 TRBJ2-5 NA TRBD2 TRBV11-2
TGTGCCACCAGTGATTGGTCCAACACAGATACGCAGTATTTT CATSDWSNTDTQYF 14 TRBJ2-3 NA NA TRBV24-1
TGCAGCGTTTCCTATCCCGCAGGCTCTCGAGTGAACACTGAAGCTTTCTTT CSVSYPAGSRVNTEAFF 17 TRBJ1-1 many NA TRBV29-1
TGCAGTGCTAGTGAAGTCCAGGTGGGCTCCTATAATTCACCCCTCCACTTT CSASEVQVGSYNSPLHF 17 TRBJ1-6 NA NA TRBV20-1
TGTGCCAGCAGCCGAGGGAGGGGGACTGAAGCTTTCTTT CASSRGRGTEAFF 13 TRBJ1-1 NA NA TRBV7-6
TGTGCCTGGAGTTATCGGATCACCGGGGAGCTGTTTTTT CAWSYRITGELFF 13 TRBJ2-2 NA NA TRBV30
TGCGCCAGCAGCCCGACCCCTGCGAACACCGGGGAGCTGTTTTTT CASSPTPANTGELFF 15 TRBJ2-2 NA NA TRBV5-1
TGTGCCAGCAGCTTAGTTGGGGACAGAAATGAAAAACTGTTTTTT CASSLVGDRNEKLFF 15 TRBJ1-4 NA TRBD1 TRBV7-6
TGCAGTGCCCCGAAGGCGGGACAGGGTAGAGCCTACGAGCAGTACTTC CSAPKAGQGRAYEQYF 16 TRBJ2-7 NA TRBD1 TRBV20-1
TGTGCCAGCAGCTGGACAGGGAGGCGCACAGATACGCAGTATTTT CASSWTGRRTDTQYF 15 TRBJ2-3 NA TRBD1 TRBV5-6
TGTGCCACCAGTGATAAGGACAGGGGGCTTCAGCCCCAGCATTTT CATSDKDRGLQPQHF 15 TRBJ1-5 few TRBD1 TRBV24-1
TGTGCCAGCAGCTTCCCCAAGGGGACTAGCGGACCCACAGATACGCAGTATTTT CASSFPKGTSGPTDTQYF 18 TRBJ2-3 few TRBD2 TRBV11-1
TGTGCCAGCAGTAAGGGGGGACAGGGGGACGACGAGCAGTACTTC CASSKGGQGDDEQYF 15 TRBJ2-7 few TRBD1 TRBV12-3/TRBV12-4